The T cell receptor beta chain under discussion was sequenced for a study of identical twins. CDR1 and CDR2 from the germline V gene are SGHTA and FQGNSA. Trimming removed 1 base at V and 1 base at J, with 13 bases between. The CDR3 loop spans 17 amino acids. TCRdb used MiXCR to reprocess the 5' RACE reads, holding one entry per CDR3 protein. This table holds 400,000 to 500,000 distinct CDR3 sequences, around 15% found once. This same sample was also taken into another study, of yellow fever vaccine responses in identical twins.

Sequenced sample: CD4+ T cells sorted from blood. This receptor was obtained from a woman between 18 and 29 years old in good health. This chain links TRBV7-2 with TRBJ2-2, with D perhaps matching TRBD1 (7 bases). CDR3 amino acids: CASSLGRGRRNTGELFF. Written as DNA, the CDR3 is TGTGCCAGCAGCTTAGGGAGGGGGCGCCGGAACACCGGGGAGCTGTTTTTT. Filled out from reference TRBV7-2 and TRBJ2-2, the complete variable domain reads GAGVSQSPSNKVTEKGKDVELRCDPISGHTALYWYRQSLGQGLEFLIYFQGNSAPDKSGLPSDRFSAERTGGSVSTLTIQRTQQEDSAVYLCASSLGRGRRNTGELFFGEGSRLTVL.